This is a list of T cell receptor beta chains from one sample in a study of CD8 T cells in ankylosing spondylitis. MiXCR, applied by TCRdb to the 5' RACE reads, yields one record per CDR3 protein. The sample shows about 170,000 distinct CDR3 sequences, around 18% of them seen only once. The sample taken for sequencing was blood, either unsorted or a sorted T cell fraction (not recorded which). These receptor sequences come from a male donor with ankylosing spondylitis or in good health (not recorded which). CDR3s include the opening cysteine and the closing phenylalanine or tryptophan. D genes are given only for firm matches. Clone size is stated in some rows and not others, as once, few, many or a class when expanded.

CDR3: CASSYRRPSTDTQYF
DNA: TGTGCCAGCAGTTACCGGAGACCTAGCACAGATACGCAGTATTTT
J: TRBJ2-3
V: TRBV28
D: .
size: .

CDR3: CASSSSEGPSNQPQHF
DNA: TGTGCCAGCTCATCTTCGGAGGGACCTAGCAATCAGCCCCAGCATTTT
J: TRBJ1-5
V: TRBV18
D: .
size: few

CDR3: CASSLYAGSSYEQYF
DNA: TGTGCCAGCAGCTTATACGCCGGAAGCTCCTACGAGCAGTACTTC
J: TRBJ2-7
V: TRBV7-2
D: .
size: many

CDR3: CASSLLVWNTEAFF
DNA: TGCGCCAGCAGCTTACTGGTGTGGAACACTGAAGCTTTCTTT
J: TRBJ1-1
V: TRBV5-1
D: .
size: many

CDR3: CSAPDPGRLNTEAFF
DNA: TGCAGTGCTCCCGATCCGGGACGTCTCAACACTGAAGCTTTCTTT
J: TRBJ1-1
V: TRBV20-1
D: .
size: many

CDR3: CASSLVPTENYGYTF
DNA: TGTGCCAGCAGCTTAGTCCCGACAGAAAACTATGGCTACACCTTC
J: TRBJ1-2
V: TRBV7-9
D: .
size: few

CDR3: CASSEGMNTEAFF
DNA: TGTGCCAGCTCAGAGGGCATGAACACTGAAGCTTTCTTT
J: TRBJ1-1
V: TRBV18
D: .
size: .

CDR3: CASSSRLAGRYNEQFF
DNA: TGTGCCAGCAGCTCAAGACTAGCGGGACGGTACAATGAGCAGTTCTTC
J: TRBJ2-1
V: TRBV9
D: TRBD2
size: few

CDR3: CSARQPSGRSDTQYF
DNA: TGCAGTGCTAGACAGCCGAGCGGGAGGTCAGATACGCAGTATTTT
J: TRBJ2-3
V: TRBV20-1
D: TRBD2
size: many

CDR3: CSALGGFNQPQHF
DNA: TGCAGCGCTCTGGGGGGGTTCAATCAGCCCCAGCATTTT
J: TRBJ1-5
V: TRBV29-1
D: .
size: once

CDR3: CASRYTGAGENTEAFF
DNA: TGCGCCAGCAGATATACCGGAGCGGGAGAGAACACTGAAGCTTTCTTT
J: TRBJ1-1
V: TRBV5-1
D: .
size: many

CDR3: CASSWGTSGPRDPDTQYF
DNA: TGCGCCAGCAGCTGGGGGACTAGCGGGCCCAGGGATCCAGATACGCAGTATTTT
J: TRBJ2-3
V: TRBV5-1
D: TRBD2
size: few

CDR3: CASSLRTGGGNEQFF
DNA: TGCGCCAGCAGCTTGAGAACGGGAGGAGGGAATGAGCAGTTCTTC
J: TRBJ2-1
V: TRBV5-1
D: TRBD2
size: many

CDR3: CASSRLNGRTEAFF
DNA: TGTGCCAGCAGCCGCCTGAACGGGAGGACTGAAGCTTTCTTT
J: TRBJ1-1
V: TRBV3-1
D: .
size: many

CDR3: CASSSGQAGDTEAFF
DNA: TGTGCCAGCAGTTCGGGACAGGCGGGGGACACTGAAGCTTTCTTT
J: TRBJ1-1
V: TRBV28
D: TRBD1
size: .

CDR3: CASSLMTGDTEAFF
DNA: TGTGCCAGCAGTTTAATGACAGGGGACACTGAAGCTTTCTTT
J: TRBJ1-1
V: TRBV12-3/TRBV12-4
D: TRBD1
size: many

CDR3: CATSGPTGKEETQYF
DNA: TGTGCCACCAGTGGTCCGACAGGGAAGGAGGAGACCCAGTACTTC
J: TRBJ2-5
V: TRBV24-1
D: TRBD1
size: many

CDR3: CASSSTSRNSYNEQFF
DNA: TGTGCCAGCAGCTCCACTAGCAGAAACTCCTACAATGAGCAGTTCTTC
J: TRBJ2-1
V: TRBV7-1
D: .
size: few

CDR3: CASSRRVVGSSNQPQHF
DNA: TGTGCCAGCAGTCGCAGGGTGGTCGGGTCTAGCAATCAGCCCCAGCATTTT
J: TRBJ1-5
V: TRBV6-1
D: .
size: many

CDR3: CASSPPGTAYEQYF
DNA: TGCGCCAGCAGCCCGCCCGGGACAGCCTACGAGCAGTACTTC
J: TRBJ2-7
V: TRBV5-1
D: TRBD1
size: .

CDR3: CSAISGAPEQYF
DNA: TGCAGTGCTATTAGCGGGGCCCCCGAGCAGTACTTC
J: TRBJ2-7
V: TRBV20-1
D: TRBD2
size: many

CDR3: CASSLAGTSSYNEQFF
DNA: TGTGCCAGCAGCTTAGCCGGGACTAGCTCCTACAATGAGCAGTTCTTC
J: TRBJ2-1
V: TRBV7-7
D: TRBD2
size: many

CDR3: CASSSGSLYEQYF
DNA: TGTGCCAGTTCGTCCGGCTCCTTATACGAGCAGTACTTC
J: TRBJ2-7
V: TRBV28
D: .
size: .

CDR3: CASSYSSGVANEKLFF
DNA: TGTGCCAGCAGTTACTCGTCCGGGGTGGCTAATGAAAAACTGTTTTTT
J: TRBJ1-4
V: TRBV6-5
D: .
size: few

CDR3: CASNNRGRPDTQYF
DNA: TGTGCCAGTAACAACAGGGGGCGCCCAGATACGCAGTATTTT
J: TRBJ2-3
V: TRBV19
D: TRBD1
size: .

CDR3: CASSRGLAEIETQYF
DNA: TGCGCCAGCAGCCGGGGACTAGCGGAAATAGAGACCCAGTACTTC
J: TRBJ2-5
V: TRBV5-1
D: TRBD2
size: many

CDR3: CASSPGGRGAFF
DNA: TGTGCCAGCAGTCCCGGGGGGAGGGGAGCTTTCTTT
J: TRBJ1-1
V: TRBV28
D: .
size: many

CDR3: CATTMTDPRGGYTF
DNA: TGTGCCACCACTATGACCGATCCAAGGGGTGGCTACACCTTC
J: TRBJ1-2
V: TRBV19
D: .
size: .

CDR3: CASSYGLAESTDTQYF
DNA: TGTGCCAGCAGTTACGGACTAGCGGAGAGCACAGATACGCAGTATTTT
J: TRBJ2-3
V: TRBV27
D: TRBD2
size: many

CDR3: CASTRSGLENEQFF
DNA: TGTGCCAGCACCCGTAGCGGGCTCGAAAATGAGCAGTTCTTC
J: TRBJ2-1
V: TRBV6-1
D: TRBD2
size: .

CDR3: CASSHGGGGRDTEAFF
DNA: TGTGCCAGCAGCCATGGGGGAGGGGGCCGTGACACTGAAGCTTTCTTT
J: TRBJ1-1
V: TRBV3-1
D: TRBD1
size: many

CDR3: CASSAEAVRHSYNSPLHF
DNA: TGTGCCAGCAGCGCAGAGGCGGTCAGACACTCCTATAATTCACCCCTCCACTTT
J: TRBJ1-6
V: TRBV9
D: .
size: many

CDR3: CASSLPATDTQYF
DNA: TGTGCCAGCAGTTTGCCGGCCACAGATACGCAGTATTTT
J: TRBJ2-3
V: TRBV12-3/TRBV12-4
D: .
size: many

CDR3: CASTRERLAGEAQYF
DNA: TGTGCCAGCACCAGAGAGAGGCTAGCGGGAGAGGCCCAGTACTTC
J: TRBJ2-5
V: TRBV28
D: TRBD2
size: few

CDR3: CASSRPGYNEQFF
DNA: TGTGCCAGCAGTCGTCCCGGGTACAATGAGCAGTTCTTC
J: TRBJ2-1
V: TRBV27
D: .
size: many

CDR3: CAISPISNPNTEAFF
DNA: TGTGCCATCAGCCCGATCTCTAACCCGAACACTGAAGCTTTCTTT
J: TRBJ1-1
V: TRBV10-3
D: .
size: .

CDR3: CASSLPTASSYEQYF
DNA: TGTGCCAGCAGCTTACCTACGGCAAGCTCCTACGAGCAGTACTTC
J: TRBJ2-7
V: TRBV7-9
D: .
size: .

CDR3: CASSSGLAGVADTQYF
DNA: TGTGCCAGCAGCTCGGGACTAGCGGGAGTCGCAGATACGCAGTATTTT
J: TRBJ2-3
V: TRBV7-2
D: TRBD2
size: .

CDR3: CASSELAGSYNEQFF
DNA: TGCGCCAGCAGTGAATTAGCGGGTTCCTACAATGAGCAGTTCTTC
J: TRBJ2-1
V: TRBV10-2
D: TRBD2
size: many

CDR3: CSVGQGGFWNEQFF
DNA: TGCAGCGTGGGACAGGGAGGTTTTTGGAATGAGCAGTTCTTC
J: TRBJ2-1
V: TRBV29-1
D: TRBD1
size: many

CDR3: CASSKTGERVGQPQHF
DNA: TGTGCCAGCAGTAAAACAGGGGAAAGGGTAGGTCAGCCCCAGCATTTT
J: TRBJ1-5
V: TRBV27
D: TRBD1
size: few

CDR3: CASSVELAGGPSSYNEQFF
DNA: TGTGCCAGCAGCGTAGAACTAGCGGGAGGGCCGAGCTCCTACAATGAGCAGTTCTTC
J: TRBJ2-1
V: TRBV9
D: TRBD2
size: .

CDR3: CASSYLGQGGTEAFF
DNA: TGTGCCAGCAGTTACTTGGGACAGGGGGGGACTGAAGCTTTCTTT
J: TRBJ1-1
V: TRBV6-5
D: TRBD1
size: .

CDR3: CASRTTRPGQGSGYTF
DNA: TGTGCCAGCAGAACAACTCGTCCGGGACAGGGGAGTGGCTACACCTTC
J: TRBJ1-2
V: TRBV28
D: TRBD1
size: .

CDR3: CAIRILAGANEQFF
DNA: TGTGCCATCAGGATACTAGCGGGAGCCAATGAGCAGTTCTTC
J: TRBJ2-1
V: TRBV10-3
D: TRBD2
size: .

CDR3: CASSLGRQGELFF
DNA: TGTGCCAGCAGCTTAGGACGGCAAGGGGAGCTGTTTTTT
J: TRBJ2-2
V: TRBV11-2
D: .
size: many

CDR3: CASSLSLGGFYEKLFF
DNA: TGTGCCAGCAGTTTATCCCTCGGGGGCTTCTATGAAAAACTGTTTTTT
J: TRBJ1-4
V: TRBV12-3/TRBV12-4
D: .
size: many

CDR3: CASSALGDGTGLRDTQYF
DNA: TGTGCCAGCAGCGCCTTGGGGGATGGGACAGGGCTAAGAGATACGCAGTATTTT
J: TRBJ2-3
V: TRBV9
D: TRBD1
size: .

CDR3: CASSYGFGQPQHF
DNA: TGTGCCAGCAGTTACGGGTTCGGACAGCCCCAGCATTTT
J: TRBJ1-5
V: TRBV6-2/TRBV6-3
D: .
size: few

CDR3: CASSQEAVGLAPLSTDTQYF
DNA: TGTGCCAGCAGCCAAGAAGCGGTCGGACTAGCGCCCCTTAGCACAGATACGCAGTATTTT
J: TRBJ2-3
V: TRBV14
D: TRBD2
size: .

CDR3: CASSFSQPATYNEQFF
DNA: TGTGCCAGCAGTTTTTCTCAACCTGCGACCTACAATGAGCAGTTCTTC
J: TRBJ2-1
V: TRBV28
D: .
size: many

CDR3: CASSPTSAETQYF
DNA: TGTGCCAGCAGTCCGACTAGCGCAGAGACCCAGTACTTC
J: TRBJ2-5
V: TRBV7-2
D: TRBD2
size: .

CDR3: CASRTDVDNQPQHF
DNA: TGTGCCAGCAGAACCGACGTAGACAATCAGCCCCAGCATTTT
J: TRBJ1-5
V: TRBV27
D: .
size: many

CDR3: CASSPLTGVREKLFF
DNA: TGTGCCAGCTCACCCCTTACAGGGGTTCGTGAAAAACTGTTTTTT
J: TRBJ1-4
V: TRBV18
D: TRBD1
size: many

CDR3: CASSGGGSEQYF
DNA: TGTGCCAGCAGTGGTGGGGGTTCCGAGCAGTACTTC
J: TRBJ2-7
V: TRBV7-2
D: .
size: .

CDR3: CASSLSPRERVGYTF
DNA: TGCGCCAGCAGCTTGTCACCCAGGGAGCGAGTCGGCTACACCTTC
J: TRBJ1-2
V: TRBV5-1
D: .
size: .

CDR3: CATSTGGTLAYEQYF
DNA: TGTGCCACCTCCACAGGAGGGACACTCGCCTACGAGCAGTACTTC
J: TRBJ2-7
V: TRBV15
D: .
size: few

CDR3: CASSWDFGTGELFF
DNA: TGTGCCAGCAGCTGGGACTTTGGCACCGGGGAGCTGTTTTTT
J: TRBJ2-2
V: TRBV5-6
D: .
size: many

CDR3: CASSQLEFTEAFF
DNA: TGCGCCAGCAGCCAACTTGAGTTTACTGAAGCTTTCTTT
J: TRBJ1-1
V: TRBV4-1
D: .
size: .